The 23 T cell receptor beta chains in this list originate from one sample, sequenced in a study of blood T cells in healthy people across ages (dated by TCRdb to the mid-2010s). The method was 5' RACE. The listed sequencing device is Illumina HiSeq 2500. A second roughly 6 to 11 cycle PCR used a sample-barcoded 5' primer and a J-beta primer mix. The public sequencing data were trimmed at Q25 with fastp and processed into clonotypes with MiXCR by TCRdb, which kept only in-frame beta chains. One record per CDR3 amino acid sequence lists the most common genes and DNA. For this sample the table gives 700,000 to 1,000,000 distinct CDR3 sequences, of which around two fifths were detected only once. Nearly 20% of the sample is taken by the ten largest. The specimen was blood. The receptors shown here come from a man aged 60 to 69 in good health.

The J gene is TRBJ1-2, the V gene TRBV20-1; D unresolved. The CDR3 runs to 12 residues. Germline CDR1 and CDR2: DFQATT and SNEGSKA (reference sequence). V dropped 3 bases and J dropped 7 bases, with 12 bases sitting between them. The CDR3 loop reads CSARTTALGYTF. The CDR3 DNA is TGCAGTGCTAGGACCACGGCACTTGGCTACACCTTC.

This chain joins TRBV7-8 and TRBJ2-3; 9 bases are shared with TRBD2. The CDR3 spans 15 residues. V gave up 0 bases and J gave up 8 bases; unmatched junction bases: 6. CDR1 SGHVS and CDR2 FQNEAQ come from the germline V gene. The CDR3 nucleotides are TGTGCCAGCAGCTTAGCATCTGCGGGGGGGACTACGCAGTATTTT. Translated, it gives CASSLASAGGTTQYF.

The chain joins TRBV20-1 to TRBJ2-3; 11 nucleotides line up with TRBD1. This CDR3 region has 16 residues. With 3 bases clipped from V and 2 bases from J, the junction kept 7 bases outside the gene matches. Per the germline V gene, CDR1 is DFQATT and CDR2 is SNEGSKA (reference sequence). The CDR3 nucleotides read TGCAGTGCTAGCTCGGGGACAGGGGGACACACAGATACGCAGTATTTT. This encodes CSASSGTGGHTDTQYF.

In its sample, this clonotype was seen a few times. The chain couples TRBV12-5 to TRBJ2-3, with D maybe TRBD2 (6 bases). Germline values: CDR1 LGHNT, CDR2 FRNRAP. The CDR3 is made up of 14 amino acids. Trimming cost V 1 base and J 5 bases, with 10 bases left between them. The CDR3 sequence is CASGLGRGRDTQYF. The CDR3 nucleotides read TGTGCTAGTGGTTTGGGGCGGGGTCGAGATACGCAGTATTTT. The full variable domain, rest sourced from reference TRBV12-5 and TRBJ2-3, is DARVTQTPRHKVTEMGQEVTMRCQPILGHNTVFWYRQTMMQGLELLAYFRNRAPLDDSGMPKDRFSAEMPDATLATLKIQPSEPRDSAVYFCASGLGRGRDTQYFGPGTRLTVL.

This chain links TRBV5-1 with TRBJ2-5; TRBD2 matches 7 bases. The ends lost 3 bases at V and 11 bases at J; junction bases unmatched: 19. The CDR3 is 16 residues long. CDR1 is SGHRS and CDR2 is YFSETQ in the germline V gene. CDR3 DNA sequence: TGCGCCAGCAGCTCGCTGAGCGGGGCCCAAGGGAATGAGCAGTACTTC. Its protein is CASSSLSGAQGNEQYF.

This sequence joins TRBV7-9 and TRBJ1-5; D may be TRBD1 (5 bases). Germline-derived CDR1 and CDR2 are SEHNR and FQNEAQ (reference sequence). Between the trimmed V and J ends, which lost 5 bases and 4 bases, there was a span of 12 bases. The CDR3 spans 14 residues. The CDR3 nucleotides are TGTGCCAGCAGCCCGATCGGGGGGAATCAGCCCCAGCATTTT. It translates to CASSPIGGNQPQHF.

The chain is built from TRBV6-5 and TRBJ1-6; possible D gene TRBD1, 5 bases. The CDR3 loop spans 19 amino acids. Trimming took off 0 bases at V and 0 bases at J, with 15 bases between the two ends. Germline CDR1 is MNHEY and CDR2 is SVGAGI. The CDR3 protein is CASSYSVGEGSSYNSPLHF. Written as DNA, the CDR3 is TGTGCCAGCAGTTACTCTGTGGGTGAGGGGAGCTCCTATAATTCACCCCTCCACTTT.

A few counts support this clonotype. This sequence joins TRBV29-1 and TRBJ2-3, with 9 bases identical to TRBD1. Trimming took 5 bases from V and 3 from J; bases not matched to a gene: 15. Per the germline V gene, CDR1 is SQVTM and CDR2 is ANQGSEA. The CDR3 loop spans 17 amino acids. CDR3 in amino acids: CSVQGATGTGFTDTQYF. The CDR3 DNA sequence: TGCAGCGTTCAGGGGGCAACCGGGACAGGGTTTACAGATACGCAGTATTTT.

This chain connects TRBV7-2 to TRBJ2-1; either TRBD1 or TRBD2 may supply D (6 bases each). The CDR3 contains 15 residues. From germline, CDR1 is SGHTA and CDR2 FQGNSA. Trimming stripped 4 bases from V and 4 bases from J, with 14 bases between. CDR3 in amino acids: CASSSYRGTYNEQFF. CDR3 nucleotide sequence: TGTGCCAGCAGCTCCTATAGGGGGACTTACAATGAGCAGTTCTTC.

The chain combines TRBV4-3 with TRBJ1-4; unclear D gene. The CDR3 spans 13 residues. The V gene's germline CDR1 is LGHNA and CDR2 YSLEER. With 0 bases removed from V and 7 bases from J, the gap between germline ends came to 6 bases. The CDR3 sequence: CASSQELGEKLFF. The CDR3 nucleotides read TGCGCCAGCAGCCAAGAATTAGGTGAAAAACTGTTTTTT.

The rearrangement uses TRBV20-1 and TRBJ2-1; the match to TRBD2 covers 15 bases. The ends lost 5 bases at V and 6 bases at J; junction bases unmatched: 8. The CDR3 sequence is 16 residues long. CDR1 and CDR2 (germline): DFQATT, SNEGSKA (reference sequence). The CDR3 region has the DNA TGCAGTGCTGACAAAAGGGGACTAGCGGGGGGCAATGAGCAGTTCTTC. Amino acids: CSADKRGLAGGNEQFF.

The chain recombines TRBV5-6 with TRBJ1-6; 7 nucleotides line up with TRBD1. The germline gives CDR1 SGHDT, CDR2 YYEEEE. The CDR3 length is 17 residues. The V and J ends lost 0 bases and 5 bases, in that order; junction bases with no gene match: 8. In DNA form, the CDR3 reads TGTGCCAGCAGCTTGGTAGACAGGGCCTTGGATAATTCACCCCTCCACTTT. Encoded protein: CASSLVDRALDNSPLHF. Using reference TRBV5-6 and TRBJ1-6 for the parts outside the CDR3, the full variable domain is DAGVTQSPTHLIKTRGQQVTLRCSPKSGHDTVSWYQQALGQGPQFIFQYYEEEERQRGNFPDRFSGHQFPNYSSELNVNALLLGDSALYLCASSLVDRALDNSPLHFGNGTRLTVT.

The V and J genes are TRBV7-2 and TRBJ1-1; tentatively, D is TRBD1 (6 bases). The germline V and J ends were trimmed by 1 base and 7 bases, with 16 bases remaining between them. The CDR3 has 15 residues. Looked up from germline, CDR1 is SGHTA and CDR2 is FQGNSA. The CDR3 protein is CASSLDGRGGNEAFF. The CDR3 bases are TGTGCCAGCAGCTTAGATGGCAGGGGAGGGAATGAAGCTTTCTTT.

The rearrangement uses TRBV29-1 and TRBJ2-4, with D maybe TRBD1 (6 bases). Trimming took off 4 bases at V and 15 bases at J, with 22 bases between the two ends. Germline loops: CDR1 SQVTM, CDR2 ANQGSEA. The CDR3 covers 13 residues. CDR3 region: CSVGQDGSRGRYF. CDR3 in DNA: TGCAGCGTTGGACAGGACGGGTCCCGAGGTCGGTACTTC.

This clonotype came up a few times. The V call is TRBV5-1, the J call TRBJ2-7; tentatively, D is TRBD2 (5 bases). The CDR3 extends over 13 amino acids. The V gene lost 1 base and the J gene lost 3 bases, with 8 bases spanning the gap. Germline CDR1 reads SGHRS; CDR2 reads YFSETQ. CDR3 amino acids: CASSLRGNYEQYF. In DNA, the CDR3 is TGCGCCAGCAGCTTGCGAGGGAACTACGAGCAGTACTTC.

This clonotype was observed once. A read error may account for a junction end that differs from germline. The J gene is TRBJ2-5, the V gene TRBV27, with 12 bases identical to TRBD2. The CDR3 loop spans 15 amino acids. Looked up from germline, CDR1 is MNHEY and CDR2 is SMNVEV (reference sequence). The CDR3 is CTSRVLAGGQETQYF. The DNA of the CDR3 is TGTACCAGCAGAGTACTAGCGGGGGGCCAAGAGACCCAGTACTTC.

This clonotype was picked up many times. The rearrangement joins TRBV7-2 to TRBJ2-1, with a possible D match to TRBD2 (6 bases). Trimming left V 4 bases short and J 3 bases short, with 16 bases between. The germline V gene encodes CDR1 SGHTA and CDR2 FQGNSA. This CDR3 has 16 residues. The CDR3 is CASSSRSGGIYNEQFF. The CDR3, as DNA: TGTGCCAGCAGCTCACGTTCTGGGGGGATCTACAATGAGCAGTTCTTC.

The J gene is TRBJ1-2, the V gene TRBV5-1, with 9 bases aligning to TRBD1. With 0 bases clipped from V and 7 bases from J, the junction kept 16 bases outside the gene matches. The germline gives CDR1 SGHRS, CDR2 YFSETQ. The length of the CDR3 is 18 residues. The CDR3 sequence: CASSLEGDRDASKGGYTF. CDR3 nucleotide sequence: TGCGCCAGCAGCTTGGAGGGGGACAGGGATGCCTCAAAGGGTGGCTACACCTTC.

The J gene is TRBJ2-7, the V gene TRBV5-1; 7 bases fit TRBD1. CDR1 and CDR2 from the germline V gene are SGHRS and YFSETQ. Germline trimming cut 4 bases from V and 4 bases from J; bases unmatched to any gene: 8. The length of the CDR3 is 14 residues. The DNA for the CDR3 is TGCGCCAGCAGCGCCCGGGACAGCAAATACGAGCAGTACTTC. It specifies CASSARDSKYEQYF.

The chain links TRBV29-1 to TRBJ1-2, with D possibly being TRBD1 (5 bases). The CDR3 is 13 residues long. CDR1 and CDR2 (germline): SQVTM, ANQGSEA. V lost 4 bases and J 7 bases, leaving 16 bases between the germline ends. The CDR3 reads CSVGSGTSCGYTF. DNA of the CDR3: TGCAGCGTTGGCTCCGGGACCTCCTGTGGCTACACCTTC.

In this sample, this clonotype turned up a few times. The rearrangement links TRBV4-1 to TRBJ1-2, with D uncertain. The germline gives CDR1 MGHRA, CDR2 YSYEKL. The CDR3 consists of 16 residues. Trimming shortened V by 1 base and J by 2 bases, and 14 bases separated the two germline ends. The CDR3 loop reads CASSQVLIERNYGYTF. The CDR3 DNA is TGCGCCAGCAGCCAAGTCCTAATAGAGAGGAACTATGGCTACACCTTC.

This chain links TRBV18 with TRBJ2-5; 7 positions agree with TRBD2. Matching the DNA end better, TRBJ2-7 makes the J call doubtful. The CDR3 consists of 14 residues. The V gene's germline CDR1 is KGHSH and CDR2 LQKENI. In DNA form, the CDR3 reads TGTGCCAGCTCACCGTCCGGGACTACACCCGAGCAGTACTTC. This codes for CASSPSGTTPEQYF.

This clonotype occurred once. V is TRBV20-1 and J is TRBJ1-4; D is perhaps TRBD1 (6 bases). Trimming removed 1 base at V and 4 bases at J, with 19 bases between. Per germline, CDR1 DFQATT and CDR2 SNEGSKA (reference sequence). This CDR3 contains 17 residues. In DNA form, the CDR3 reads TGCAGTGCTAGAGTGCTTATCCCCGGACAGTTTAATGAAAAACTGTTTTTT. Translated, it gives CSARVLIPGQFNEKLFF.